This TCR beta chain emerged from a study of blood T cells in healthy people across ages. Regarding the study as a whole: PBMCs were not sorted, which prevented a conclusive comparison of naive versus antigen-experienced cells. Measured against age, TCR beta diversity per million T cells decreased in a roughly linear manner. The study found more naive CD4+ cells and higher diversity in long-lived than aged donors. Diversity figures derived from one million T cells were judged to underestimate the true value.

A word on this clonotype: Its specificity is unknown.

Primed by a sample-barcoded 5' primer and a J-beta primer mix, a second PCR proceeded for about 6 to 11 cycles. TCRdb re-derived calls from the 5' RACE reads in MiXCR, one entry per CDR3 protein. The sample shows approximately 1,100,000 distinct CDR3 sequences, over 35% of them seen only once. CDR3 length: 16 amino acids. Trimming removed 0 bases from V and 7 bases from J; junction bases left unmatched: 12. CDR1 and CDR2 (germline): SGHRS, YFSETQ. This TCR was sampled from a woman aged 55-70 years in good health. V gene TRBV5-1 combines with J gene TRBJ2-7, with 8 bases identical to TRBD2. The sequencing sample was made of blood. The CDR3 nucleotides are TGCGCCAGCAGCTTGGTTGTGAGCGGGAGTTACAATGAGCAGTACTTC. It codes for CASSLVVSGSYNEQYF.